The clone carrying this T cell receptor beta chain was counted a few times. The target antigen is unknown. CDR1 SGHRS and CDR2 YFSETQ come from the germline V gene. Between the trimmed V and J ends, which lost 5 bases and 8 bases, there was a span of 22 bases. This CDR3 has 15 amino acids. This sample was included in a study of blood T cells in healthy people across ages. Study findings and constraints: Relative to aged donors, long-lived donors carried more naive CD4+ cells and displayed higher diversity. Roughly linear declines in TCR beta diversity per million T cells occurred with age.

The second PCR ran about 6 to 12 cycles with a sample-barcoded 5' primer and J-beta primers. A template-switch adaptor that had 12 random nucleotides put a tag on each cDNA molecule. A single record per CDR3 protein comes from TCRdb applying MiXCR to the 5' RACE reads. The sample yields approximately 2,000,000 distinct CDR3 sequences, 30% to 40% seen once. The sequenced material came from blood. V gene TRBV5-1 combines with J gene TRBJ1-2, with D perhaps matching TRBD1 (6 bases). The source is a human donor in good health. CDR3 sequence: CASRIPLQGLEGYTF. The DNA of the CDR3 is TGCGCCAGCAGAATACCCCTGCAGGGGTTAGAAGGCTACACCTTC.